The 14 T cell receptor beta chains below all came from one sample that was sequenced in a study of blood T cell repertoires in COVID-19. Produced via immunoSEQ multiplex PCR; TCRdb's table is partial and in-frame only. The repertoire consists of 450,000 to 500,000 clones, with around 85% occurring once and the leading ten covering approximately 2.9%. Sequencing input: peripheral blood. These receptor sequences come from a human donor in a cohort sampled during active COVID-19.

This clone was picked up one time. CDR3 DNA sequence: TGTGCCTTAAATCGGGCAGATACGCAGTATTTT. This encodes CALNRADTQYF. The rearrangement links TRBV30 to TRBJ2-3, with D unclear. The germline CDR1 and CDR2 sequences are GTSNPN and SVGIG (reference sequence). V lost 7 bases to trimming and J lost 4 bases, with 9 bases between them. The CDR3 loop spans 11 amino acids.

The chain links TRBV20-1 to TRBJ2-4; TRBD2 matches 7 bases. Germline V gives CDR1 DFQATT, CDR2 SNEGSKA (reference sequence). The CDR3 is 16 amino acids. Trimming cost V 3 bases and J 5 bases; bases outside gene matches: 13. CDR3 sequence: CSASPQGLVLENIQYF. The CDR3 DNA reads TGCAGTGCTAGTCCCCAAGGACTAGTTCTGGAAAACATTCAGTACTTC.

J is TRBJ2-7 and V is TRBV6-5, with D perhaps matching TRBD2 (6 bases). The CDR3 runs 14 residues. Germline assignment: CDR1 MNHEY and CDR2 SVGAGI. V was cut by 0 bases and J by 6 bases, with 12 bases left in between. CDR3 sequence: CASSYSRGGFEQYF. CDR3 sequence (DNA): TGTGCCAGCAGTTACTCGCGGGGTGGGTTCGAGCAGTACTTC.

Only one count was recorded for this clone. The chain combines TRBV6-5 with TRBJ2-3; tentative D call: TRBD2 (6 bases). Per germline, CDR1 MNHEY and CDR2 SVGAGI. V lost 1 base, J lost 7 bases, and 9 bases lay in between. The CDR3 has 13 residues. CDR3 amino acids: CASSYYSGNTQYF. The CDR3 DNA reads as TGTGCCAGCAGTTACTATAGCGGTAATACGCAGTATTTT.

The J gene is TRBJ2-1, the V gene TRBV4-1, with 7 positions matching TRBD1. The junction had 4 bases not matched to a gene; V was cut back by 0 bases and J by 5 bases. Per the germline V gene, CDR1 is MGHRA and CDR2 is YSYEKL. This CDR3 has 15 residues. CDR3 sequence: CASSQERTGHNEQFF. The DNA for the CDR3 is TGCGCCAGCAGCCAAGAGAGGACAGGTCACAATGAGCAGTTCTTC.

The rearrangement uses TRBV7-9 and TRBJ2-7, with 9 nucleotides matching TRBD1. Germline CDR1 reads SEHNR; CDR2 reads FQNEAQ (reference sequence). The CDR3 covers 14 residues. The V and J ends lost 11 bases and 5 bases, in that order; junction bases with no gene match: 13. The CDR3 here is CASPKGQGLNEQYF. The CDR3 coding sequence is TGTGCCTCTCCTAAGGGACAGGGATTAAACGAGCAGTACTTC.

The chain has TRBV11-2 and TRBJ1-1, with TRBD1 matching over 8 bases. V trimming: 5 bases; J trimming: 8 bases; junction bases outside the gene matches: 4. This CDR3 has 12 residues. Germline CDR1 is SGHAT and CDR2 is FQNNGV. CDR3 in amino acids: CASSRQGREAFF. The CDR3 DNA is TGTGCCAGCAGCAGACAGGGGCGAGAAGCTTTCTTT.

In its sample, this clone was seen a few times. The rearrangement joins TRBV5-1 to TRBJ2-7; perhaps TRBD1 as D (6 bases). CDR1 is SGHRS and CDR2 is YFSETQ in the germline V gene. V gave up 4 bases and J gave up 6 bases, with 20 bases separating them. The CDR3 is made up of 15 amino acids. The CDR3 spells CASSPPTAKGGEQYF. CDR3 DNA: TGCGCCAGCAGCCCCCCGACGGCAAAAGGGGGCGAGCAGTACTTC. Full variable domain (remainder filled in from reference TRBV5-1 and TRBJ2-7): KAGVTQTPRYLIKTRGQQVTLSCSPISGHRSVSWYQQTPGQGLQFLFEYFSETQRNKGNFPGRFSGRQFSNSRSEMNVSTLELGDSALYLCASSPPTAKGGEQYFGPGTRLTVT.

V and J are TRBV27 and TRBJ1-1; TRBD1 agrees at 7 bases. Trimming cost V 8 bases and J 0 bases; bases outside gene matches: 12. This CDR3 spans 16 amino acids. Germline-derived CDR1 and CDR2 are MNHEY and SMNVEV (reference sequence). The CDR3 region is CASLRRTGPVNTEAFF. As DNA, the CDR3 is TGTGCCAGCCTACGAAGGACAGGCCCAGTGAACACTGAAGCTTTCTTT.

The chain links TRBV18 to TRBJ2-4; a possible D gene is TRBD1 (6 bases). Germline V gives CDR1 KGHSH, CDR2 LQKENI. This CDR3 region has 14 residues. Trimming shortened V by 5 bases and J by 5 bases, and 13 bases separated the two germline ends. CDR3: CASSSETGENIQYF. CDR3 nucleotide sequence: TGTGCCAGCTCATCCGAGACAGGTGAAAACATTCAGTACTTC.

The chain couples TRBV14 to TRBJ2-7; TRBD1 aligns across 8 bases. The V gene end was trimmed by 1 base and the J gene end by 0 bases; junction bases not matched to a gene: 5. The CDR3 runs 16 residues. CDR1 is SGHDN, CDR2 FVKESK, per germline. CDR3 in amino acids: CASSQGGRGPSYEQYF. DNA of the CDR3: TGTGCCAGCAGCCAAGGGGGCAGGGGGCCCTCCTACGAGCAGTACTTC. Filled out from reference TRBV14 and TRBJ2-7, the complete variable domain reads EAGVTQFPSHSVIEKGQTVTLRCDPISGHDNLYWYRRVMGKEIKFLLHFVKESKQDESGMPNNRFLAERTGGTYSTLKVQPAELEDSGVYFCASSQGGRGPSYEQYFGPGTRLTVT.

The genes are TRBV11-2 and TRBJ2-7, with no clear D. Germline assignment: CDR1 SGHAT and CDR2 FQNNGV. V lost 5 bases and J lost 6, with 11 bases in between. This CDR3 spans 12 amino acids. The CDR3 coding sequence is TGTGCCAGCAGCCCGGGTTCGTTCGAGCAGTACTTC. It encodes CASSPGSFEQYF.

The genes are TRBV7-2 and TRBJ2-5; 7 bases fit TRBD2. The CDR3 length is 13 residues. Germline V CDR1 and CDR2: SGHTA, FQGNSA. V was pared by 5 bases and J by 1 base, with 1 base of the junction left unmatched. CDR3 nucleotide sequence: TGTGCCAGCAGCAGGACTAGCCAAGAGACCCAGTACTTC. Encoded protein: CASSRTSQETQYF.

This chain connects TRBV14 to TRBJ2-1; TRBD1 might be the D (6 bases). Germline assignment: CDR1 SGHDN and CDR2 FVKESK. The CDR3 sequence is 15 residues long. The V end was cut by 0 bases, the J end by 4 bases, with 10 bases between. The chain's CDR3 is CASSQDRGPYNEQFF. CDR3 in DNA: TGTGCCAGCAGCCAAGACAGGGGCCCTTACAATGAGCAGTTCTTC.